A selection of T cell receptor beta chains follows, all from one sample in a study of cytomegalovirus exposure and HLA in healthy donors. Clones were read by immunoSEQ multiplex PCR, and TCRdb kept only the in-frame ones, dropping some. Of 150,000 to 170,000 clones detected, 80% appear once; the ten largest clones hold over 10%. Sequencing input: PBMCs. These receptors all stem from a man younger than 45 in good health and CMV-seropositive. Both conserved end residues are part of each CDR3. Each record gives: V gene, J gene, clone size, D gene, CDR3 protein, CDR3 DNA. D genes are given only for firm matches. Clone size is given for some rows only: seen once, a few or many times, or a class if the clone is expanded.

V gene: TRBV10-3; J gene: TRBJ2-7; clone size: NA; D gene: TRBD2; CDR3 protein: CAISDLSRGGSYEQYF; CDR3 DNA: TGTGCCATCAGCGATCTATCTCGGGGCGGGAGTTACGAGCAGTACTTC
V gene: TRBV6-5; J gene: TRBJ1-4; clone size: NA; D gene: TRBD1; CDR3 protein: CASKGTGNEKLFF; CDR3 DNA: TGTGCCAGCAAGGGGACAGGGAATGAAAAACTGTTTTTT
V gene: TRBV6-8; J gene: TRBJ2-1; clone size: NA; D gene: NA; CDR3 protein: CASSSNVYGLPYPFNEQFF; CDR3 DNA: TGTGCCAGCAGTTCTAACGTATACGGACTCCCCTACCCCTTCAATGAGCAGTTCTTC
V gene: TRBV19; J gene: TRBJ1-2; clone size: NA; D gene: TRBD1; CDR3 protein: CASSKTGTGGDYGYTF; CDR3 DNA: TGTGCCAGTAGTAAAACCGGGACAGGGGGCGATTATGGCTACACCTTC
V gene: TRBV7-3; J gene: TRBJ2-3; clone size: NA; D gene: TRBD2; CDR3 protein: CASSHSSGGITDTQYF; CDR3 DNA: TGTGCCAGCAGCCACAGTAGCGGGGGAATCACAGATACGCAGTATTTT
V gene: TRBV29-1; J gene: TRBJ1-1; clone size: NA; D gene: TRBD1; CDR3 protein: CSVSRLGTAVTEAFF; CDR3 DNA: TGCAGCGTTTCCCGACTTGGGACAGCTGTCACTGAAGCTTTCTTT
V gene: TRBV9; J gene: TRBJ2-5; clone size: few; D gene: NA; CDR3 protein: CASSVEQGETQYF; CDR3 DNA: TGTGCCAGCAGCGTAGAGCAGGGAGAGACCCAGTACTTC
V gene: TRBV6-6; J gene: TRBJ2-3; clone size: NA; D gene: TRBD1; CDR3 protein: CASSYGNRGSTDTQYF; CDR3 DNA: TGTGCCAGCAGTTACGGTAACAGGGGAAGCACAGATACGCAGTATTTT
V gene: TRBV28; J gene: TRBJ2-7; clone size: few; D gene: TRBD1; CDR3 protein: CASSGGGQGAREQYF; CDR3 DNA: TGTGCCAGCAGTGGGGGGGGACAGGGGGCGCGGGAGCAGTACTTC
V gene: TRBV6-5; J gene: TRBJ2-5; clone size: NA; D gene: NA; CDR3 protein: CASTVTIQETQYF; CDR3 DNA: TGTGCCAGCACGGTTACGATCCAAGAGACCCAGTACTTC
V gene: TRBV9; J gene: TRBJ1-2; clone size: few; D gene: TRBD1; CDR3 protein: CASSGWTGTGYTF; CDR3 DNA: TGTGCCAGCAGCGGATGGACAGGGACAGGCTACACCTTC
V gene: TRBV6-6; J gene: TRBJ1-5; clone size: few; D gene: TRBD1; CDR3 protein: CASSPGTGVRRQPQHF; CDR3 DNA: TGTGCCAGCAGTCCTGGGACAGGGGTGAGGCGCCAGCCCCAGCATTTT
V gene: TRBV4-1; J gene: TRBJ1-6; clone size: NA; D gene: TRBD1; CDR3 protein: CASSQEWTGGNSPLHF; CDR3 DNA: TGCGCCAGCAGCCAAGAATGGACAGGGGGAAATTCACCCCTCCACTTT
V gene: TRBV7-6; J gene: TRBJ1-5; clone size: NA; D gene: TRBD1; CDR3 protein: CASSSRRPGQGLLQPQHF; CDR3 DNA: TGTGCCAGCAGCTCCCGACGTCCCGGACAGGGTTTACTCCAGCCCCAGCATTTT
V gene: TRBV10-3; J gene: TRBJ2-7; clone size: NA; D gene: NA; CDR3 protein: CAISEGDSQQYF; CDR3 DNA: TGTGCCATCAGTGAGGGGGACTCACAGCAGTACTTC
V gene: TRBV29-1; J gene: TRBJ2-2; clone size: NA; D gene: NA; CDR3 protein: CSGRSRLNTGELFF; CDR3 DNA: TGCAGCGGGAGATCCCGTTTGAACACCGGGGAGCTGTTTTTT
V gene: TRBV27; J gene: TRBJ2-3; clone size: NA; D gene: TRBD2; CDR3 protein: CASSLWLAGPTDTQYF; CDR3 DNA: TGTGCCAGCAGTTTATGGCTAGCGGGACCCACAGATACGCAGTATTTT
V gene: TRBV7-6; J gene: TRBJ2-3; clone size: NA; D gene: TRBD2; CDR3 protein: CASSELAGGRDTQYF; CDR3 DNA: TGTGCCAGCAGCGAACTAGCGGGAGGGCGGGATACGCAGTATTTT
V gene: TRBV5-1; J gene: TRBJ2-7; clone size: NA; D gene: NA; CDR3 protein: CASSSRQGRGYEQYF; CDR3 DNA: TGCGCCAGCAGCTCGCGACAGGGGCGGGGGTACGAGCAGTACTTC
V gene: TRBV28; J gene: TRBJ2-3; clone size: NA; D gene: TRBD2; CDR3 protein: CASSLRLAGSTDTQYF; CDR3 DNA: TGTGCCAGCAGTCTCCGACTAGCGGGCAGCACAGATACGCAGTATTTT
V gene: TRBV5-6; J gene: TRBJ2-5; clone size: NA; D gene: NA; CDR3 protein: CASSLYRPGQETQYF; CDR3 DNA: TGTGCCAGCAGCTTGTATCGTCCAGGGCAAGAGACCCAGTACTTC
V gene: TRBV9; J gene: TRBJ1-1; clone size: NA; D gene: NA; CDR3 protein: CASSVEGGTLDTEAFF; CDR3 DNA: TGTGCCAGCAGCGTAGAGGGGGGGACACTAGACACTGAAGCTTTCTTT
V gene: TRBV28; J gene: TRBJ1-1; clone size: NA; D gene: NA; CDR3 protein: CASSFMRGSEAFF; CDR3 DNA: TGTGCCAGCAGTTTTATGCGGGGTTCAGAAGCTTTCTTT
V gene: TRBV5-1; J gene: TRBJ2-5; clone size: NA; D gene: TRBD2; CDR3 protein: CASSLLSGGRGETQYF; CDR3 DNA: TGCGCCAGCAGCTTGCTATCGGGCGGGAGAGGGGAGACCCAGTACTTC
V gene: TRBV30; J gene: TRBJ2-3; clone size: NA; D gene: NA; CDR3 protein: CAWRGDSSDTQYF; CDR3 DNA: TGTGCCTGGAGAGGCGACAGTTCAGATACGCAGTATTTT
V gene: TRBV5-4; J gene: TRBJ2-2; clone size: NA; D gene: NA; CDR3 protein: CASRHGAPTGELFF; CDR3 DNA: TGTGCCAGCAGACACGGAGCGCCCACCGGGGAGCTGTTTTTT
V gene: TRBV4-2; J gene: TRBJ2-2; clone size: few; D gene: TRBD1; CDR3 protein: CASSTRGIGELFF; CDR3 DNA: TGTGCCAGCAGCACCAGGGGGATCGGGGAGCTGTTTTTT